The clone carrying this TCR beta chain has only a few counts. The antigen is unknown. This entry comes from a study of a mutant IDH1 vaccine in newly diagnosed glioma. Study-wide background: Most patients had received both radiotherapy and temozolomide, the prior options being radiotherapy, temozolomide, or both. Study-wide results and limits: Vaccination induced immune responses in roughly 93% of patients.

Noted time point: week 5, during vaccination. Every vaccine dose comprised 300 ug of mutant IDH1 20-mer peptide plus topical imiquimod. Diagnosis in the donors showed new WHO grade 3 or 4 astrocytomas that were IDH1-mutant and ATRX-lost. Germline-derived CDR1 and CDR2 are SGDLS and YYNGEE. Trimming took 0 bases from V and 8 from J; bases not matched to a gene: 6. The CDR3 extends over 15 amino acids. Using immunoSEQ multiplex PCR, the repertoire was profiled, and TCRdb retains in-frame clones only, with some absent. The sample shows about 51,000 clones, roughly 78% of them seen only once. The J gene is TRBJ1-4, the V gene TRBV9; 8 bases are a match to TRBD1. The starting material was PBMCs, obtained from a glioma patient whose treatment included an IDH1 peptide vaccine. The source of this sequence is a man in his fifties with glioma. CDR3 sequence: CASSVDWTGNEKLFF. CDR3 coding DNA: TGTGCCAGCAGCGTAGATTGGACAGGGAACGAAAAACTGTTTTTT. Full variable domain (missing parts from reference TRBV9 and TRBJ1-4): DSGVTQTPKHLITATGQRVTLRCSPRSGDLSVYWYQQSLDQGLQFLIQYYNGEERAKGNILERFSAQQFPDLHSELNLSSLELGDSALYFCASSVDWTGNEKLFFGSGTQLSVL.